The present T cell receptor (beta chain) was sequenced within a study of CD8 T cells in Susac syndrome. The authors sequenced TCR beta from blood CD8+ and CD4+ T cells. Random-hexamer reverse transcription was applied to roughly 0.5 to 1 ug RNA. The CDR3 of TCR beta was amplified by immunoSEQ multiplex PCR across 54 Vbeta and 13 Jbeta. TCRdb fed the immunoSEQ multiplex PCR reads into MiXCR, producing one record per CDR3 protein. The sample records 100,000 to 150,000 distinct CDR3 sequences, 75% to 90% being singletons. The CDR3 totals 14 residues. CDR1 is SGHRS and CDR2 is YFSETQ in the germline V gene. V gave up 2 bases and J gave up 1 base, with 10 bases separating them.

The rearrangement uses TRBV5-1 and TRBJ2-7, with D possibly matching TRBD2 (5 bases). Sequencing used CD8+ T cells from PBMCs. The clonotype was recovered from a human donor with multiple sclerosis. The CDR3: CASSFRGPSYEQYF. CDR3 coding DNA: TGCGCCAGCAGCTTCCGGGGTCCTTCCTACGAGCAGTACTTC. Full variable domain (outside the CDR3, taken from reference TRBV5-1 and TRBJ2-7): KAGVTQTPRYLIKTRGQQVTLSCSPISGHRSVSWYQQTPGQGLQFLFEYFSETQRNKGNFPGRFSGRQFSNSRSEMNVSTLELGDSALYLCASSFRGPSYEQYFGPGTRLTVT.